The source of this T cell receptor beta chain is a study of OX40 agonist ivuxolimab in advanced cancers. Study-wide results and caveats: There was clonal expansion of CD4+ and CD8+ blood T cells by week 6 at 0.1 to 3.0 mg/kg. The mean number of expanded clones was higher in CD8+ T cells than in CD4+.

With autoimmune disease history or systemic immunosuppression, patients were excluded. Worth noting for this clone: Its antigen is unidentified.

Germline V gene sequence: CDR1 SEHNR, CDR2 FQNEAQ (reference sequence). CDR3 length: 16 amino acids. Trimming shortened V by 5 bases and J by 4 bases, and 15 bases separated the two germline ends. Sequencing was performed with immunoSEQ multiplex PCR; in TCRdb, only in-frame clones are kept and a portion is missing. The sample consists of 70,000 to 85,000 clones, 85% of them appearing once. This clonotype was obtained from an adult with an advanced solid tumor such as melanoma, head and neck, liver or kidney cancer. V gene TRBV7-9 combines with J gene TRBJ2-6; TRBD1 is a possible D gene (5 bases). Sequenced material: CD4+ or CD8+ T cells sorted from blood, taken in a trial of the OX40 agonist ivuxolimab. CDR3 sequence reads: CASSPKGSRGANVLTF. Written as DNA, the CDR3 is TGTGCCAGCAGCCCGAAGGGGTCTCGGGGGGCCAACGTCCTGACTTTC. Full variable domain (outside the CDR3, taken from reference TRBV7-9 and TRBJ2-6): DTGVSQNPRHKITKRGQNVTFRCDPISEHNRLYWYRQTLGQGPEFLTYFQNEAQLEKSRLLSDRFSAERPKGSFSTLEIQRTEQGDSAMYLCASSPKGSRGANVLTFGAGSRLTVL.